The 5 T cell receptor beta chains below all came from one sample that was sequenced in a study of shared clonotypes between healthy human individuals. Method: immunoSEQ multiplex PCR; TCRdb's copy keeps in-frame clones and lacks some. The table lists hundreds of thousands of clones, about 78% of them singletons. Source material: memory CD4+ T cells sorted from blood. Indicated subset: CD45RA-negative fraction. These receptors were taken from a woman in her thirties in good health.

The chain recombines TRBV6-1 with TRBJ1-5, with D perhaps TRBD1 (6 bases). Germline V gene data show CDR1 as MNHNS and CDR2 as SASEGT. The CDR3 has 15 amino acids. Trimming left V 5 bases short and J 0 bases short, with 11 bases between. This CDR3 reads CASSRGGDSNQPQHF. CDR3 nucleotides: TGTGCCAGCAGTAGGGGGGGGGATAGCAATCAGCCCCAGCATTTT.

In nucleotides, the CDR3 is TGTGCCAGCTCACCGGCCGTAGACGTCGGCTACACCTTC. Protein: CASSPAVDVGYTF. The V gene is TRBV18, the J gene TRBJ1-2; D unresolved. Trimming took 3 bases from V and 8 from J, leaving 13 bases between them. The CDR3 has 13 amino acids. Germline CDR1 and CDR2: KGHSH and LQKENI.

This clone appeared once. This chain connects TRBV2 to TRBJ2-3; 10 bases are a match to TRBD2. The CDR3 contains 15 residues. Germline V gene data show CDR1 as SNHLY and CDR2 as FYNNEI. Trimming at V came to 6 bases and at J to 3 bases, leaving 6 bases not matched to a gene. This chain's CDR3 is CASREREGRTDTQYF. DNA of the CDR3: TGTGCCAGCAGAGAGCGGGAGGGCCGAACAGATACGCAGTATTTT.

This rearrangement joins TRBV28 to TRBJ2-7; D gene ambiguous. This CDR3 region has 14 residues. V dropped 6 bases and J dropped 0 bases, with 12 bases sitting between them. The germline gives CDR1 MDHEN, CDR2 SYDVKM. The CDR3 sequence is CASSLKGSSYEQYF. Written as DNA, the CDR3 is TGTGCCAGCAGCCTCAAGGGAAGCTCCTACGAGCAGTACTTC.

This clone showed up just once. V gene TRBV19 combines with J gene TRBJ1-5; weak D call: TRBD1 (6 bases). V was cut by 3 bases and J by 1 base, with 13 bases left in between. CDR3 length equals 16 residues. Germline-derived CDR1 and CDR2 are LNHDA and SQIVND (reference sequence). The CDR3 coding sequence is TGTGCCAGTAGTATGGAAGGGGGACGGAGCAATCAGCCCCAGCATTTT. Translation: CASSMEGGRSNQPQHF. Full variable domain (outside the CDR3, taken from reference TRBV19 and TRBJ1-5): DGGITQSPKYLFRKEGQNVTLSCEQNLNHDAMYWYRQDPGQGLRLIYYSQIVNDFQKGDIAEGYSVSREKKESFPLTVTSAQKNPTAFYLCASSMEGGRSNQPQHFGDGTRLSIL.